This T cell receptor (beta chain) was captured in a study of T-cell memory formation after mild COVID-19. Study-level background: Clustering of TCRs was largely donor specific.

This clonotype was observed a handful of times. Its target is unknown. Study outcomes and limitations: Researchers report contracting CD4+ clones mostly in CM and EM, with CD8+ clones in EMRA. Later expanders leaned CD4+, whereas day 15 to 85 contracting clones were balanced CD4/CD8.

One entry per CDR3 protein, called by TCRdb with MiXCR from the 5' RACE reads. This table has about 350,000 distinct CDR3 sequences, roughly 20% appearing once. The receptor was isolated from a man younger than 35 who had mild COVID-19 (a few samples of this study predate the infection). Cell type and time point are not known. Sample: PBMCs or a T cell subset sorted from them (not recorded which).

The CDR3 DNA is TGTGCCAGCAGTTACGGGGGACTAGCGGGGGATCGGACCGGGGAGCTGTTTTTT. The encoded protein is CASSYGGLAGDRTGELFF. The gene calls are TRBV6-2 or TRBV6-3 and TRBJ2-2; 14 bases line up with TRBD2. V dropped 2 bases and J dropped 5; count of bases not matched to a gene: 7. This CDR3 is built from 18 residues. Germline assignment: CDR1 MNHEY and CDR2 SVGEGT.